Below, 28 T cell receptor beta chains from the same sample are listed, as sequenced in a study of T cells in Graves' hyperthyroidism and ophthalmopathy. Amplification targeted TCR beta CDR3 regions from RNA transcripts. With the HTBI primer set, the TCR CDR3 went through a first round of RT-PCR. TCRdb used MiXCR to reprocess the multiplex PCR reads, holding one entry per CDR3 protein. The sample holds roughly 750,000 distinct CDR3 sequences; about 17% are singletons and the top ten take around 7.7%. Material for sequencing was blood. The origin of the receptors is a man between 18 and 29 years old with Graves' hyperthyroidism.

CDR3 DNA sequence: TGTGCCAGCAGTTTATCTGTTCTTAGCAATCAGCCCCAGCATTTT. Protein sequence: CASSLSVLSNQPQHF. The chain links TRBV28 to TRBJ1-5; no definite D call. The CDR3 contains 15 residues. From germline, CDR1 is MDHEN and CDR2 SYDVKM. V was shortened by 1 base and J by 0 bases, with 7 bases between the two germline ends.

The genes are TRBV14 and TRBJ2-5; no definite D call. The V and J ends lost 0 bases and 0 bases respectively, with 8 bases between them. Germline V gene data show CDR1 as SGHDN and CDR2 as FVKESK. The length of the CDR3 is 15 residues. CDR3: CASSQDKTNQETQYF. The CDR3 DNA reads as TGTGCCAGCAGCCAAGATAAGACAAACCAAGAGACCCAGTACTTC.

This clonotype was counted at least ten times. The rearrangement links TRBV18 to TRBJ1-2; D may be TRBD1 (6 bases). Germline V gene data show CDR1 as KGHSH and CDR2 as LQKENI. This CDR3 region has 15 residues. V was trimmed by 5 bases and J by 4 bases, leaving 17 bases between them. CDR3 in amino acids: CASSSLQTGLYGYTF. CDR3 in DNA: TGTGCCAGCTCATCCCTACAGACAGGCCTCTATGGCTACACCTTC.

This clonotype was counted ten times or more. The V call is TRBV9, the J call TRBJ2-2; no clear D. Per the germline V gene, CDR1 is SGDLS and CDR2 is YYNGEE. V gave up 5 bases and J gave up 0 bases, with 5 bases separating them. The CDR3 sequence is 13 residues long. The CDR3 sequence is CASSVSNTGELFF. For the CDR3, the DNA is TGTGCCAGCAGTGTGTCGAACACCGGGGAGCTGTTTTTT.

The sample holds a few counts of this clonotype. The chain links TRBV10-3 to TRBJ1-5, with 10 nucleotides matching TRBD1. CDR1 is ENHRY and CDR2 is SYGVKD in the germline V gene. J was trimmed by 2 bases and V by 6 bases; bases with no gene match: 4. The CDR3 loop spans 15 amino acids. In DNA form, the CDR3 reads TGTGCCATCAGGGCCGGGACAGGGGGCAATCAGCCCCAGCATTTT. Translation gives CAIRAGTGGNQPQHF.

This clonotype was found many times. The chain has TRBV11-3 and TRBJ2-3; D could derive from TRBD1 or TRBD2 (5 bases each). The CDR3 covers 15 residues. CDR1 is SGHNT, CDR2 YENEEA, per germline. V was pared by 5 bases and J by 0 bases, with 12 bases between. DNA for the CDR3: TGTGCCAGCAGCCAGTCGGGACGGAGCACAGATACGCAGTATTTT. Its translation: CASSQSGRSTDTQYF.

This clonotype was counted a few times. The genes are TRBV18 and TRBJ2-4; TRBD1 might be the D (6 bases). The CDR3 totals 14 residues. V was cut by 3 bases and J by 8 bases, with 14 bases left in between. Germline V lookup: CDR1 KGHSH, CDR2 LQKENI. In DNA, the CDR3 is TGTGCCAGCTCACCGTGGACAGAGAAAGACATTCAGTACTTC. It encodes CASSPWTEKDIQYF.

The V gene is TRBV7-2, the J gene TRBJ1-5, with 12 bases aligning to TRBD1. The germline gives CDR1 SGHTA, CDR2 FQGNSA. This CDR3 contains 18 residues. The J segment lost 4 bases and the V segment lost 4 bases, leaving 11 bases of the junction unmatched. CDR3 protein: CASSSGTGGSGPNQPQHF. The CDR3 DNA reads TGTGCCAGCAGCTCCGGGACAGGGGGCTCTGGTCCAAATCAGCCCCAGCATTTT. The full variable domain, completed using reference TRBV7-2 and TRBJ1-5, is GAGVSQSPSNKVTEKGKDVELRCDPISGHTALYWYRQSLGQGLEFLIYFQGNSAPDKSGLPSDRFSAERTGGSVSTLTIQRTQQEDSAVYLCASSSGTGGSGPNQPQHFGDGTRLSIL.

The rearrangement uses TRBV29-1 and TRBJ2-7; 11 nucleotides align to TRBD2. This CDR3 spans 14 amino acids. J was trimmed by 4 bases and V by 3 bases; bases with no gene match: 5. Per germline, CDR1 SQVTM and CDR2 ANQGSEA. The CDR3 region is CSVDVASGRYEQYF. The CDR3 DNA sequence: TGCAGCGTTGACGTCGCTAGCGGGAGGTACGAGCAGTACTTC.

This clonotype was counted ten times or more. The rearrangement links TRBV28 to TRBJ2-7; 8 positions match TRBD1. The CDR3 is 14 amino acids. Germline V lookup: CDR1 MDHEN, CDR2 SYDVKM. V was clipped by 0 bases and J by 6 bases; unmatched bases: 4. CDR3 in amino acids: CASSLWQGAGEQYF. The CDR3 DNA follows: TGTGCCAGCAGTTTATGGCAGGGGGCGGGCGAGCAGTACTTC.

This clonotype was recorded many times. The gene calls are TRBV7-2 and TRBJ2-3; D may be TRBD2 (6 bases). Between the trimmed V and J ends, which lost 5 bases and 4 bases, there was a span of 19 bases. Germline CDR1 and CDR2: SGHTA and FQGNSA. The CDR3 spans 16 residues. CDR3 sequence reads: CASSGSGAGWADTQYF. The CDR3 DNA reads TGTGCCAGCAGCGGGAGCGGTGCGGGATGGGCAGATACGCAGTATTTT. The full variable domain, its missing parts supplied by reference TRBV7-2 and TRBJ2-3, is GAGVSQSPSNKVTEKGKDVELRCDPISGHTALYWYRQSLGQGLEFLIYFQGNSAPDKSGLPSDRFSAERTGGSVSTLTIQRTQQEDSAVYLCASSGSGAGWADTQYFGPGTRLTVL.

As regards this clonotype: A much larger clone is a single base away; this may be a read error. CDR3 sequence reads: CASNSGRGNEQYF. The CDR3 region has the DNA TGTGCCAGCAATAGCGGGAGGGGTAATGAGCAGTACTTC. V usage is TRBV28 and J usage is TRBJ2-1; TRBD2 matches at 11 bases. The tail of the sequence fits TRBJ2-7 better, so the J call may be wrong. Germline V gene data show CDR1 as MDHEN and CDR2 as SYDVKM. The CDR3 totals 13 residues.

The chain uses TRBV20-1 and TRBJ2-3, with 8 positions matching TRBD2. Germline V lookup: CDR1 DFQATT, CDR2 SNEGSKA (reference sequence). This CDR3 has 15 residues. V lost 0 bases to trimming and J lost 4 bases; unmatched junction nucleotides: 6. The CDR3: CSARDASGSSDTQYF. The CDR3, as DNA: TGCAGTGCTAGAGATGCTAGCGGGTCTTCAGATACGCAGTATTTT.

This clonotype has at least ten counts. The chain links TRBV6-2 or TRBV6-3 to TRBJ2-1, with no clear D. The CDR3 sequence is 14 residues long. With 0 bases removed from V and 5 bases from J, the gap between germline ends came to 8 bases. Germline-derived CDR1 and CDR2 are MNHEY and SVGEGT. In DNA form, the CDR3 reads TGTGCCAGCAGTTACTCGGTTCTACACAATGAGCAGTTCTTC. It codes for CASSYSVLHNEQFF.

The chain has TRBV7-9 and TRBJ1-1; D is perhaps TRBD1 (5 bases). V shed 6 bases and J shed 6 bases, with 11 bases lying between them. This CDR3 has 12 residues. Germline CDR1 SEHNR, CDR2 FQNEAQ (reference sequence). The CDR3 bases are TGTGCCAGCAGTGGGGCGTGGGCTGAAGCTTTCTTT. Translating gives CASSGAWAEAFF.

The chain carries TRBV2 and TRBJ2-1, with D tentatively TRBD1 or TRBD2 (6 bases each). Looked up from germline, CDR1 is SNHLY and CDR2 is FYNNEI. Deletions cut 3 bases from V and 9 bases from J, with 15 bases between. CDR3 size: 14 residues. The CDR3 is CASSEGGGLGEQFF. The CDR3 DNA reads as TGTGCCAGCAGTGAGGGTGGGGGGCTAGGTGAGCAGTTCTTC.

In its sample, this clonotype was seen many times. This chain links TRBV3-1 with TRBJ2-5; perhaps D is TRBD1 or TRBD2 (5 bases each). Germline values: CDR1 LGHDT, CDR2 YNNKEL (reference sequence). This CDR3 has 16 amino acids. V was shortened by 4 bases and J by 4 bases, with 19 bases between the two germline ends. CDR3 nucleotide sequence: TGTGCCAGCAGCCGCCATTCGCCCTTTGGGGGAGAGACCCAGTACTTC. This encodes CASSRHSPFGGETQYF.

This clonotype was counted ten times or more. The chain couples TRBV27 to TRBJ2-7; D is possibly TRBD1 (5 bases). CDR1 MNHEY and CDR2 SMNVEV come from the germline V gene (reference sequence). This CDR3 has 14 residues. V was shortened by 3 bases and J by 2 bases, with 11 bases between the two germline ends. The CDR3 loop reads CASSFRQGTYEQYF. The CDR3, as DNA: TGTGCCAGCAGTTTTCGGCAGGGCACCTACGAGCAGTACTTC.

This clonotype came up many times. The rearrangement links TRBV27 to TRBJ2-1; the D call may be TRBD1 or TRBD2 (5 bases each). V lost 0 bases to trimming and J lost 9 bases, with 21 bases between them. The CDR3 covers 17 residues. CDR1 MNHEY and CDR2 SMNVEV come from the germline V gene (reference sequence). CDR3 DNA sequence: TGTGCCAGCAGTTTATCAACAGGAGGCCATCGGGACGGTGAGCAGTTCTTC. It yields the protein CASSLSTGGHRDGEQFF.

This rearrangement joins TRBV13 to TRBJ2-2; TRBD2 aligns across 8 bases. CDR1 and CDR2 from the germline V gene are PRHDT and FYEKMQ (reference sequence). Losses at the gene ends were 5 bases for V and 4 bases for J; bases not matched to a gene: 12. This CDR3 has 17 residues. CDR3 in DNA: TGTGCCAGCAGCCTAAGGGCGAGGAGCGGGGGCACCGGGGAGCTGTTTTTT. It yields the protein CASSLRARSGGTGELFF.

In its sample, this clonotype was seen many times. The rearrangement links TRBV2 to TRBJ2-7, with 8 bases lining up with TRBD1. Germline lookup yields CDR1 SNHLY and CDR2 FYNNEI. CDR3 size: 14 residues. With 6 bases clipped from V and 1 base from J, the junction kept 5 bases outside the gene matches. The CDR3 DNA is TGTGCCAGCAGGGCGGACAGGGCTTCCTACGAGCAGTACTTC. This sequence encodes CASRADRASYEQYF.

This clonotype has only a few counts. The rearrangement links TRBV5-1 to TRBJ1-4; D is possibly TRBD1 (6 bases). Germline V gives CDR1 SGHRS, CDR2 YFSETQ. Trimming took off 3 bases at V and 0 bases at J, with 12 bases between the two ends. The length of the CDR3 is 16 residues. This chain's CDR3 is CASSSRGAATNEKLFF. CDR3 sequence (DNA): TGCGCCAGCAGCTCCCGGGGGGCGGCAACTAATGAAAAACTGTTTTTT.

The chain has TRBV19 and TRBJ2-7; 8 bases fit TRBD1. V lost 6 bases, J lost 1 base, and 8 bases stayed unmatched. Germline loops: CDR1 LNHDA, CDR2 SQIVND (reference sequence). The CDR3 runs 15 residues. Written as DNA, the CDR3 is TGTGCCAGTAGGCCCGACAGGGGTCATTCCTACGAGCAGTACTTC. Encoded protein: CASRPDRGHSYEQYF.

The table lists this clonotype with a few counts. The J gene is TRBJ1-1, the V gene TRBV19; D might be TRBD1 (5 bases). Trimming removed 3 bases from V and 7 bases from J, with 12 bases in between. Germline loops: CDR1 LNHDA, CDR2 SQIVND (reference sequence). The CDR3 covers 13 residues. The CDR3 region has the DNA TGTGCCAGTAGTATCCCGGGACGGTATGAAGCTTTCTTT. This codes for CASSIPGRYEAFF. The full variable domain, with the rest looked up from reference TRBV19 and TRBJ1-1, is DGGITQSPKYLFRKEGQNVTLSCEQNLNHDAMYWYRQDPGQGLRLIYYSQIVNDFQKGDIAEGYSVSREKKESFPLTVTSAQKNPTAFYLCASSIPGRYEAFFGQGTRLTVV.

This clonotype was counted a single time. The V gene is TRBV30, the J gene TRBJ2-7; 11 bases map to TRBD2. CDR3 length: 16 residues. Unmatched junction bases numbered 5, after V lost 1 base and J lost 0 bases. Germline CDR1 and CDR2: GTSNPN and SVGIG (reference sequence). CDR3 loop: CAWSGPGLAASYEQYF. The CDR3, as DNA: TGTGCCTGGAGTGGCCCGGGACTAGCGGCCTCCTACGAGCAGTACTTC. The full variable domain, its missing parts supplied by reference TRBV30 and TRBJ2-7, is SQTIHQWPATLVQPVGSPLSLECTVEGTSNPNLYWYRQAAGRGLQLLFYSVGIGQISSEVPQNLSASRPQDRQFILSSKKLLLSDSGFYLCAWSGPGLAASYEQYFGPGTRLTVT.

V usage is TRBV6-1 and J usage is TRBJ2-7, with 8 nucleotides matching TRBD2. V dropped 6 bases and J dropped 2; count of bases not matched to a gene: 6. CDR1 is MNHNS, CDR2 SASEGT, per germline. The CDR3 is 14 residues long. The CDR3: CASRISGTAYEQYF. The CDR3 DNA is TGTGCCAGCAGGATTAGCGGGACCGCCTACGAGCAGTACTTC.

This clonotype was seen at least ten times. The chain employs TRBV7-8 and TRBJ2-1; D remains ambiguous. Deletions cut 5 bases from V and 2 bases from J, with 13 bases between. The CDR3 sequence is 15 residues long. Germline CDR1 SGHVS, CDR2 FQNEAQ. Here the CDR3 reads CASSLPLRAYNEQFF. The CDR3 coding sequence is TGTGCCAGCAGCCTCCCTCTAAGGGCCTACAATGAGCAGTTCTTC.

In this sample, this clonotype turned up many times. J is TRBJ2-3 and V is TRBV18; a possible D gene is TRBD2 (7 bases). Germline CDR1 reads KGHSH; CDR2 reads LQKENI. The CDR3 covers 14 residues. The V and J ends lost 3 bases and 6 bases respectively, with 13 bases between them. The CDR3 loop is CASSPQGREDTQYF. DNA of the CDR3: TGTGCCAGCTCACCTCAGGGGCGGGAGGATACGCAGTATTTT.